Listed here are 6 T cell receptor beta chains from one sample, sequenced in a study of T cells after yellow fever vaccination. MiXCR, run by TCRdb on the 5' RACE reads, gives a single entry per CDR3 protein. This sample has about 63,000 distinct CDR3 sequences; 6.5% to 8% occur once, and the top ten carry about 40%. Sample: CD8+ T cells sorted from PBMCs, taken 15 days after the yellow fever booster vaccination. Receptor source: a man between 25 and 39 years old who received the YFV17D yellow fever vaccine.

This clonotype showed up many times. The V gene is TRBV4-3, the J gene TRBJ2-3; 10 bases are shared with TRBD2. J was trimmed by 6 bases and V by 0 bases; bases with no gene match: 15. Per germline, CDR1 LGHNA and CDR2 YSLEER. CDR3 length: 19 residues. CDR3 in amino acids: CASSQDRLTSGYNTDTQYF. The DNA of the CDR3 is TGCGCCAGCAGCCAAGACAGACTGACTAGCGGGTATAATACTGATACGCAGTATTTT.

Ten or more counts support this clonotype. This chain links TRBV28 with TRBJ2-7; D may correspond to TRBD1 or TRBD2 (5 bases each). The CDR3 covers 19 residues. Germline loops: CDR1 MDHEN, CDR2 SYDVKM. Trimming pared 3 bases from V and 5 bases from J, leaving 29 bases between. The CDR3 sequence is CASSFFFTGTSAQENEQYF. CDR3 nucleotides: TGTGCCAGCAGTTTTTTTTTCACCGGGACCAGCGCTCAGGAGAACGAGCAGTACTTC.

This clonotype was observed at least ten times. This chain connects TRBV6-5 to TRBJ1-2; TRBD1 matches 7 bases. Unmatched junction bases numbered 6, after V lost 10 bases and J lost 10 bases. Germline V gene sequence: CDR1 MNHEY, CDR2 SVGAGI. The CDR3 has 10 residues. CDR3 DNA: TGTGCCACCAGACAGGGTCTCTACACCTTC. Translation: CATRQGLYTF.

This clonotype was counted at least ten times. This sequence joins TRBV12-3 or TRBV12-4 and TRBJ2-5; 9 bases are a match to TRBD2. The V and J ends lost 4 bases and 4 bases, in that order; junction bases with no gene match: 10. The CDR3 has 16 amino acids. The CDR3 bases are TGTGCCAGCAGTTCGCGCGGACTAGCGTTTCGAGAGACCCAGTACTTC. Protein: CASSSRGLAFRETQYF.

This clonotype was observed at least ten times. V gene TRBV7-9 combines with J gene TRBJ2-7, with D possibly being TRBD1 (6 bases). This CDR3 has 15 amino acids. In germline, CDR1 is SEHNR, CDR2 FQNEAQ (reference sequence). In DNA form, the CDR3 reads TGTGCGACCGAGGGTCGGGCAGGGGAATCCTACGAGCAGTACTTC. Translated: CATEGRAGESYEQYF.

Ten or more counts support this clonotype. The chain carries TRBV29-1 and TRBJ2-1; possibly TRBD2 for D (7 bases). CDR1 and CDR2 from the germline V gene are SQVTM and ANQGSEA. This CDR3 has 16 amino acids. V was shortened by 2 bases and J by 7 bases, with 21 bases between the two germline ends. The DNA for the CDR3 is TGCAGCGTTGAACTAGGGGGGGAGGAACTATATAATGAGCAGTTCTTC. Translating gives CSVELGGEELYNEQFF.